The 9 T cell receptor beta chains presented below share a single source sample, sequenced in a study of OX40 agonist ivuxolimab in advanced cancers. Here immunoSEQ multiplex PCR was the method, and the copy in TCRdb shows in-frame clones only, minus some. Here the sample spans just over 60,000 clones, 80% to 95% being singletons. The sequencing used CD4+ or CD8+ T cells sorted from blood, collected in a trial of the OX40 agonist ivuxolimab. These receptors all come from an adult with an advanced solid tumor such as melanoma, head and neck, liver or kidney cancer.

The V gene is TRBV11-2, the J gene TRBJ1-1; D gene ambiguous. The CDR3 extends over 14 amino acids. Germline CDR1 is SGHAT and CDR2 is FQNNGV. V gave up 1 base and J gave up 4 bases, with 10 bases separating them. This CDR3 is CASSLAAISTEAFF. The DNA for the CDR3 is TGTGCCAGCAGCTTAGCGGCGATAAGCACTGAAGCTTTCTTT.

The chain has TRBV9 and TRBJ2-7; 8 positions agree with TRBD2. V lost 2 bases and J lost 0; bases outside the gene matches: 1. The CDR3 runs 14 residues. CDR1 and CDR2 from the germline V gene are SGDLS and YYNGEE. CDR3 bases: TGTGCCAGCAGCGTTAGCGGGAACTCCTACGAGCAGTACTTC. It encodes CASSVSGNSYEQYF.

The chain uses TRBV7-2 and TRBJ2-2; no clear D gene. Per the germline V gene, CDR1 is SGHTA and CDR2 is FQGNSA. V shed 5 bases and J shed 6 bases, with 10 bases lying between them. This CDR3 contains 13 residues. CDR3 residues: CASSPVGPGELFF. DNA of the CDR3: TGTGCCAGCAGCCCAGTGGGTCCCGGGGAGCTGTTTTTT. The full variable domain, completed using reference TRBV7-2 and TRBJ2-2, is GAGVSQSPSNKVTEKGKDVELRCDPISGHTALYWYRQSLGQGLEFLIYFQGNSAPDKSGLPSDRFSAERTGGSVSTLTIQRTQQEDSAVYLCASSPVGPGELFFGEGSRLTVL.

The CDR3 spells CASSLGPSYEQYF. The CDR3 coding sequence is TGTGCCAGCAGCTTAGGCCCCTCCTACGAGCAGTACTTC. This chain links TRBV11-2 with TRBJ2-7; no clear D gene. CDR1 SGHAT and CDR2 FQNNGV come from the germline V gene. Trimming cost V 1 base and J 0 bases, with 4 bases left between them. The CDR3 contains 13 residues.

The chain recombines TRBV7-6 with TRBJ1-4; possible D gene TRBD1, 5 bases. V gave up 5 bases and J gave up 2 bases, with 18 bases separating them. The germline CDR1 and CDR2 sequences are SGHVS and FNYEAQ. This CDR3 region has 17 residues. The CDR3 loop is CASSPLGGEGTNEKLFF. In nucleotides, the CDR3 is TGTGCCAGCAGCCCCCTCGGAGGTGAGGGGACTAATGAAAAACTGTTTTTT.

This clone appeared a few times. CDR3 sequence reads: CASSAGVDGYTF. The CDR3 coding sequence is TGTGCCAGCAGTGCAGGGGTGGATGGCTACACCTTC. This sequence joins TRBV27 and TRBJ1-2, with D maybe TRBD1 (6 bases). Per germline, CDR1 MNHEY and CDR2 SMNVEV (reference sequence). This CDR3 contains 12 residues. Trimming removed 5 bases from V and 6 bases from J, with 10 bases in between.

The rearrangement links TRBV6-6 to TRBJ2-5; 7 bases align to TRBD1. Matching the DNA end better, TRBJ2-7 makes the J call doubtful. Germline loops: CDR1 MNHNY, CDR2 SVGAGI (reference sequence). There are 14 residues in the CDR3. The CDR3 region has the DNA TGTGCCAGCAGTTACGGGACAGATGTTGACGAGCAGTACTTC. Its translation: CASSYGTDVDEQYF.

This clone occurred once. The rearrangement joins TRBV29-1 to TRBJ1-1; D is possibly TRBD1 (6 bases). The germline V gene has CDR1 SQVTM and CDR2 ANQGSEA. This CDR3 is built from 14 residues. The V end was cut by 7 bases, the J end by 5 bases, with 20 bases between. The CDR3 region is CSAPGEAQRTEAFF. The DNA for the CDR3 is TGCAGCGCCCCAGGGGAGGCCCAGAGGACTGAAGCTTTCTTT.

The genes are TRBV2 and TRBJ2-7; possible D gene TRBD1, 5 bases. Trimming left V 3 bases short and J 2 bases short, with 14 bases between. Germline CDR1 SNHLY, CDR2 FYNNEI. This CDR3 has 15 residues. CDR3 loop: CASSDSPGSPYEQYF. As DNA, the CDR3 is TGTGCCAGCAGTGATTCGCCAGGGTCACCCTACGAGCAGTACTTC.